Listed below are T cell receptor beta chains from one sample, sequenced in a study of blood T cell repertoires in COVID-19. Clones were read by immunoSEQ multiplex PCR, and TCRdb kept only the in-frame ones, dropping some. The sample lists just under 350,000 clones, about 90% occurring once. Material for sequencing was peripheral blood. The receptors here all came from a woman aged 50 to 65 with COVID-19, enrolled during active disease. The CDR3 runs from the conserved cysteine through the conserved F or W. The order of the fields is V gene, D gene, clone size, J gene, CDR3 protein, CDR3 DNA. D genes are given only for firm matches. Size is omitted from some rows. Given values are once, few, many or a class for expanded clones.

v_gene: TRBV10-1
d_gene: TRBD2
abundance: -
j_gene: TRBJ2-1
CDR3aa: CASSASGRPLKNEQFF
CDR3nt: TGCGCCAGCAGTGCTAGCGGGAGGCCCCTAAAGAATGAGCAGTTCTTC

v_gene: TRBV24-1
d_gene: -
abundance: -
j_gene: TRBJ2-2
CDR3aa: CATSDLSGTYLNTGELFF
CDR3nt: TGTGCCACCAGTGATTTAAGCGGTACATACCTTAACACCGGGGAGCTGTTTTTT

v_gene: TRBV10-3
d_gene: TRBD2
abundance: -
j_gene: TRBJ2-1
CDR3aa: CAISPNSGSSYNEQFF
CDR3nt: TGTGCCATCAGTCCCAATAGCGGGAGCTCCTACAATGAGCAGTTCTTC

v_gene: TRBV6-2/TRBV6-3
d_gene: TRBD2
abundance: -
j_gene: TRBJ2-1
CDR3aa: CASSSVRQLAGGLNEQFF
CDR3nt: TGTGCCAGCAGTTCCGTACGTCAACTAGCGGGAGGACTCAATGAGCAGTTCTTC

v_gene: TRBV3-1/TRBV3-2
d_gene: -
abundance: -
j_gene: TRBJ1-1
CDR3aa: CASSSHQQGLVNTEAFF
CDR3nt: TGTGCCAGCAGCTCCCATCAACAGGGCTTGGTGAACACTGAAGCTTTCTTT

v_gene: TRBV4-1
d_gene: -
abundance: -
j_gene: TRBJ2-7
CDR3aa: CASSHPGAGVEEQYF
CDR3nt: TGCGCCAGCAGCCACCCCGGCGCAGGGGTGGAAGAGCAGTACTTC

v_gene: TRBV6-5
d_gene: -
abundance: -
j_gene: TRBJ2-7
CDR3aa: CASSYRGGTYEQYF
CDR3nt: TGTGCCAGCAGTTACAGGGGGGGCACCTACGAGCAGTACTTC

v_gene: TRBV3-1/TRBV3-2
d_gene: TRBD1
abundance: -
j_gene: TRBJ1-2
CDR3aa: CASSGDRAGYTF
CDR3nt: TGTGCCAGCAGCGGAGACAGGGCTGGCTACACCTTC

v_gene: TRBV19
d_gene: TRBD1
abundance: -
j_gene: TRBJ1-3
CDR3aa: CASSRVTGNSGNTIYF
CDR3nt: TGTGCCAGTAGCCGGGTGACAGGGAACTCTGGAAACACCATATATTTT

v_gene: TRBV7-2
d_gene: TRBD2
abundance: -
j_gene: TRBJ2-4
CDR3aa: CASSLGTSGRTNIQYF
CDR3nt: TGTGCCAGCAGCTTGGGGACTAGCGGGAGGACAAACATTCAGTACTTC

v_gene: TRBV11-3
d_gene: TRBD1
abundance: -
j_gene: TRBJ2-7
CDR3aa: CASSLLGQASYEQYF
CDR3nt: TGTGCCAGCAGCTTACTAGGACAGGCCTCCTACGAGCAGTACTTC

v_gene: TRBV5-5
d_gene: -
abundance: -
j_gene: TRBJ2-7
CDR3aa: CASSSLQGLREQYF
CDR3nt: TGTGCCAGCAGCTCCCTACAGGGATTGAGGGAGCAGTACTTC

v_gene: TRBV5-1
d_gene: TRBD2
abundance: -
j_gene: TRBJ2-1
CDR3aa: CASSDGQREWGNEQFF
CDR3nt: TGCGCCAGCAGTGACGGCCAGCGGGAGTGGGGCAATGAGCAGTTCTTC

v_gene: TRBV15
d_gene: -
abundance: -
j_gene: TRBJ1-5
CDR3aa: CATSTGTRGGNQPQHF
CDR3nt: TGTGCCACCAGCACTGGGACACGGGGTGGCAATCAGCCCCAGCATTTT

v_gene: TRBV19
d_gene: -
abundance: -
j_gene: TRBJ2-5
CDR3aa: CASSIPGGYQETQYF
CDR3nt: TGTGCCAGTAGTATCCCCGGAGGCTACCAAGAGACCCAGTACTTC

v_gene: TRBV7-7
d_gene: -
abundance: -
j_gene: TRBJ2-1
CDR3aa: CASSLASNGPYNEQFF
CDR3nt: TGTGCCAGCAGCTTAGCTAGCAATGGCCCCTACAATGAGCAGTTCTTC

v_gene: TRBV10-3
d_gene: TRBD2
abundance: once
j_gene: TRBJ2-3
CDR3aa: CAISEALAGGTDTQYF
CDR3nt: TGTGCCATCAGTGAAGCACTAGCGGGAGGAACAGATACGCAGTATTTT

v_gene: TRBV7-8
d_gene: -
abundance: -
j_gene: TRBJ2-4
CDR3aa: CASSLVRAKNIQYF
CDR3nt: TGTGCCAGCAGCTTAGTCAGAGCCAAAAACATTCAGTACTTC

v_gene: TRBV25-1
d_gene: -
abundance: few
j_gene: TRBJ1-1
CDR3aa: CASRMGGTEAFF
CDR3nt: TGTGCCAGTCGTATGGGAGGCACTGAAGCTTTCTTT

v_gene: TRBV6-5
d_gene: TRBD1
abundance: -
j_gene: TRBJ1-1
CDR3aa: CASSSNRGNTEAFF
CDR3nt: TGTGCCAGCAGTTCGAACAGGGGGAACACTGAAGCTTTCTTT

v_gene: TRBV11-2
d_gene: -
abundance: -
j_gene: TRBJ2-7
CDR3aa: CASSLAWAEQYF
CDR3nt: TGTGCCAGCAGCTTAGCCTGGGCCGAGCAGTACTTC

v_gene: TRBV27
d_gene: -
abundance: once
j_gene: TRBJ1-2
CDR3aa: CASSLSSGVGNYGYTF
CDR3nt: TGTGCCAGCAGTTTATCATCCGGGGTGGGTAACTATGGCTACACCTTC

v_gene: TRBV7-9
d_gene: -
abundance: -
j_gene: TRBJ2-2
CDR3aa: CASSRTEVNTGELFF
CDR3nt: TGTGCCAGCAGCAGGACAGAAGTAAACACCGGGGAGCTGTTTTTT

v_gene: TRBV7-9
d_gene: TRBD1
abundance: -
j_gene: TRBJ2-7
CDR3aa: CASSLTGYYEQYF
CDR3nt: TGTGCCAGCAGCTTGACAGGGTACTACGAGCAGTACTTC

v_gene: TRBV2
d_gene: -
abundance: -
j_gene: TRBJ2-7
CDR3aa: CASQRAVLSYEQYF
CDR3nt: TGTGCCAGCCAGAGGGCAGTTTTATCCTACGAGCAGTACTTC

v_gene: TRBV6-4
d_gene: -
abundance: -
j_gene: TRBJ2-2
CDR3aa: CASSDGTLRGELFF
CDR3nt: TGTGCCAGCAGTGACGGCACCCTGAGGGGGGAGCTGTTTTTT

v_gene: TRBV7-7
d_gene: -
abundance: -
j_gene: TRBJ2-7
CDR3aa: CASSPPQGWNEQYF
CDR3nt: TGTGCCAGCAGCCCCCCGCAGGGGTGGAACGAGCAGTACTTC

v_gene: TRBV18
d_gene: TRBD1
abundance: -
j_gene: TRBJ1-3
CDR3aa: CASSPQGASGNTIYF
CDR3nt: TGTGCCAGCTCACCACAGGGGGCCAGTGGAAACACCATATATTTT

v_gene: TRBV30
d_gene: -
abundance: -
j_gene: TRBJ1-6
CDR3aa: CAWSLLGSYNSPLHF
CDR3nt: TGTGCCTGGAGTCTTCTCGGGTCGTATAATTCACCCCTCCACTTT

v_gene: TRBV20-1
d_gene: -
abundance: few
j_gene: TRBJ1-2
CDR3aa: CSARRERGYTF
CDR3nt: TGCAGTGCTAGACGTGAGCGGGGCTACACCTTC

v_gene: TRBV4-2
d_gene: TRBD1
abundance: few
j_gene: TRBJ1-1
CDR3aa: CASRRQGADTEAFF
CDR3nt: TGTGCCAGCAGGCGACAGGGGGCGGACACTGAAGCTTTCTTT

v_gene: TRBV7-6
d_gene: -
abundance: -
j_gene: TRBJ2-2
CDR3aa: CASSLEAGLDTGELFF
CDR3nt: TGTGCCAGCAGCTTAGAAGCAGGGTTGGACACCGGGGAGCTGTTTTTT

v_gene: TRBV7-9
d_gene: -
abundance: -
j_gene: TRBJ2-6
CDR3aa: CASSQAGANVLTF
CDR3nt: TGTGCCAGCAGCCAGGCGGGGGCCAACGTCCTGACTTTC

v_gene: TRBV27
d_gene: TRBD2
abundance: -
j_gene: TRBJ2-2
CDR3aa: CASSLGLAGVHTGELFF
CDR3nt: TGTGCCAGCAGTTTGGGACTAGCGGGAGTACACACCGGGGAGCTGTTTTTT

v_gene: TRBV20-1
d_gene: TRBD1
abundance: -
j_gene: TRBJ1-5
CDR3aa: CSASMTGTNQPQHF
CDR3nt: TGCAGTGCTAGTATGACAGGGACCAATCAGCCCCAGCATTTT

v_gene: TRBV5-1
d_gene: TRBD2
abundance: -
j_gene: TRBJ2-1
CDR3aa: CASTLPSGSLDEQFF
CDR3nt: TGCGCCAGCACTCTTCCCAGCGGGAGTCTGGATGAGCAGTTCTTC

v_gene: TRBV7-8
d_gene: -
abundance: -
j_gene: TRBJ2-3
CDR3aa: CASSLAEVSTQYF
CDR3nt: TGTGCCAGCAGCTTAGCTGAAGTGAGCACGCAGTATTTT

v_gene: TRBV19
d_gene: TRBD1
abundance: -
j_gene: TRBJ1-5
CDR3aa: CASSIWGQGIGQPQHF
CDR3nt: TGTGCCAGTAGTATATGGGGACAGGGGATTGGTCAGCCCCAGCATTTT

v_gene: TRBV19
d_gene: -
abundance: -
j_gene: TRBJ1-5
CDR3aa: CASSIGRRDIGNQPQHF
CDR3nt: TGTGCCAGTAGTATAGGCCGCCGGGACATAGGCAATCAGCCCCAGCATTTT

v_gene: TRBV7-6
d_gene: -
abundance: once
j_gene: TRBJ2-1
CDR3aa: CASSFRASGSGTYNEQFF
CDR3nt: TGTGCCAGCAGCTTCCGAGCTTCGGGCAGCGGCACCTACAATGAGCAGTTCTTC

v_gene: TRBV5-1
d_gene: TRBD2
abundance: -
j_gene: TRBJ2-1
CDR3aa: CASSFTSGAYNEQFF
CDR3nt: TGCGCCAGCAGCTTCACCAGCGGGGCCTACAATGAGCAGTTCTTC

v_gene: TRBV11-2
d_gene: -
abundance: once
j_gene: TRBJ2-7
CDR3aa: CASSSATASYEQYF
CDR3nt: TGTGCCAGCAGCTCGGCGACAGCTTCCTACGAGCAGTACTTC

v_gene: TRBV29-1
d_gene: TRBD2
abundance: -
j_gene: TRBJ2-7
CDR3aa: CSVEDTSGNEQYF
CDR3nt: TGCAGCGTTGAAGACACTAGCGGGAACGAGCAGTACTTC

v_gene: TRBV5-1
d_gene: -
abundance: -
j_gene: TRBJ1-1
CDR3aa: CASSSGTRGTEAFF
CDR3nt: TGCGCCAGCAGCTCCGGGACGAGGGGGACTGAAGCTTTCTTT

v_gene: TRBV11-2
d_gene: -
abundance: -
j_gene: TRBJ2-7
CDR3aa: CASSTRSSYEQYF
CDR3nt: TGTGCCAGCAGCACTCGCTCCTCCTACGAGCAGTACTTC

v_gene: TRBV11-2
d_gene: TRBD1
abundance: once
j_gene: TRBJ1-1
CDR3aa: CASRGQGTTNTEAFF
CDR3nt: TGTGCCAGCAGGGGACAGGGGACCACGAACACTGAAGCTTTCTTT

v_gene: TRBV7-3
d_gene: -
abundance: -
j_gene: TRBJ2-3
CDR3aa: CASSLSPIGTDTQYF
CDR3nt: TGTGCCAGCAGCTTAAGCCCGATCGGTACAGATACGCAGTATTTT

v_gene: TRBV10-1
d_gene: -
abundance: -
j_gene: TRBJ1-6
CDR3aa: CASSGGRGDHNSPLHF
CDR3nt: TGCGCCAGCAGTGGGGGCAGGGGCGATCATAATTCACCCCTCCACTTT

v_gene: TRBV5-6
d_gene: TRBD1
abundance: -
j_gene: TRBJ1-1
CDR3aa: CASTLGYRGPMNTEAFF
CDR3nt: TGTGCCAGCACCTTAGGTTACAGGGGCCCTATGAACACTGAAGCTTTCTTT

v_gene: TRBV15
d_gene: TRBD1
abundance: -
j_gene: TRBJ1-2
CDR3aa: CATSGDRDDGYTF
CDR3nt: TGTGCCACCAGCGGGGACAGGGATGATGGCTACACCTTC

v_gene: TRBV2
d_gene: -
abundance: -
j_gene: TRBJ1-2
CDR3aa: CASKQGIRSIDYGYTF
CDR3nt: TGTGCCAGCAAGCAGGGTATTCGGAGTATAGACTATGGCTACACCTTC

v_gene: TRBV7-6
d_gene: -
abundance: -
j_gene: TRBJ1-1
CDR3aa: CASSLRLGARSNMNTEAFF
CDR3nt: TGTGCCAGCAGCTTACGGTTGGGCGCTCGGTCCAATATGAACACTGAAGCTTTCTTT

v_gene: TRBV5-1
d_gene: -
abundance: -
j_gene: TRBJ1-1
CDR3aa: CASSFSRDTEAFF
CDR3nt: TGCGCCAGCAGCTTCTCCAGGGATACTGAAGCTTTCTTT

v_gene: TRBV6-2/TRBV6-3
d_gene: -
abundance: -
j_gene: TRBJ1-1
CDR3aa: CASSSGQNMNTEAFF
CDR3nt: TGTGCCAGCAGTTCCGGACAGAACATGAACACTGAAGCTTTCTTT

v_gene: TRBV5-4
d_gene: TRBD1
abundance: -
j_gene: TRBJ1-1
CDR3aa: CASSLAVQGGNTEAFF
CDR3nt: TGTGCCAGCAGCTTGGCGGTACAGGGGGGGAACACTGAAGCTTTCTTT

v_gene: TRBV10-3
d_gene: -
abundance: once
j_gene: TRBJ1-1
CDR3aa: CAIKTSASTEAFF
CDR3nt: TGTGCCATCAAAACATCCGCAAGTACTGAAGCTTTCTTT

v_gene: TRBV27
d_gene: -
abundance: -
j_gene: TRBJ2-7
CDR3aa: CASSWRVTYEQYF
CDR3nt: TGTGCCAGCAGCTGGCGGGTGACCTACGAGCAGTACTTC

v_gene: TRBV28
d_gene: TRBD2
abundance: once
j_gene: TRBJ2-7
CDR3aa: CASRQTSGNIYEQYF
CDR3nt: TGTGCCAGCAGGCAAACTAGCGGGAACATATACGAGCAGTACTTC